This T cell receptor beta chain came from a study of identical twins. Germline CDR1 is SQVTM and CDR2 is ANQGSEA. This CDR3 has 12 residues. Between the trimmed V and J ends, which lost 4 bases and 8 bases, there was a span of 14 bases. TCRdb re-called the 5' RACE reads with MiXCR, one entry per CDR3 protein. The sample gives approximately 1.8 million distinct CDR3 sequences, about 31% of which show up once; more than 0.25% is in the top ten. This clonotype was counted at least ten times. The sample consisted of cord blood. This receptor was obtained from a newborn girl in good health. V usage is TRBV29-1 and J usage is TRBJ1-2; the D gene is possibly TRBD1 (5 bases). In DNA, the CDR3 is TGCAGCGTTGCTGGGCAGGGTAAAGGCTACACCTTC. Translation gives CSVAGQGKGYTF.